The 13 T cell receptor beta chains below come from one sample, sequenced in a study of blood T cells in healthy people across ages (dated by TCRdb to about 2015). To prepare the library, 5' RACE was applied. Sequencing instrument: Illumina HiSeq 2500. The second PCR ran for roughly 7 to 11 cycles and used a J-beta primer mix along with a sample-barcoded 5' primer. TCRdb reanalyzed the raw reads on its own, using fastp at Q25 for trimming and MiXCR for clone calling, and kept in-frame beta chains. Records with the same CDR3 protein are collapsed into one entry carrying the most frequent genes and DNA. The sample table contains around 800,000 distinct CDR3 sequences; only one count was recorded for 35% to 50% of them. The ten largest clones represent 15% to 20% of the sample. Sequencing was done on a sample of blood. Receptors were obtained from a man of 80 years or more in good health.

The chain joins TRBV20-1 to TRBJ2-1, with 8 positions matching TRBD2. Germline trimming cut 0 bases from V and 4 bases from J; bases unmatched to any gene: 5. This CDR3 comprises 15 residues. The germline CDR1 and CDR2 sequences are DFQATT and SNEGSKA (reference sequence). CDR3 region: CSARERGDNYNEQFF. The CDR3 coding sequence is TGCAGTGCTAGAGAGCGGGGGGATAATTACAATGAGCAGTTCTTC.

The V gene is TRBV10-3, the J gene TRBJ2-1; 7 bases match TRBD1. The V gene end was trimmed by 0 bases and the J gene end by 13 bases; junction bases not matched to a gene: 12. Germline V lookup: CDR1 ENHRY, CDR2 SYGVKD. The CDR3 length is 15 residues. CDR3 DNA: TGTGCCATCAGTGAGTCACAGGGGCAAAAGGGGACCCAGTTCTTC. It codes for CAISESQGQKGTQFF.

CDR3 region: CASSFGPQEGEQYF. In DNA form, the CDR3 reads TGTGCCAGCAGCTTCGGACCCCAGGAGGGCGAGCAGTACTTC. The chain uses TRBV7-7 and TRBJ2-5; perhaps TRBD2 as D (6 bases). Judging by the DNA end, TRBJ2-7 fits better; the J call may be wrong. Germline CDR1 is SSHAT and CDR2 is FNYEAQ (reference sequence). The CDR3 sequence is 14 residues long.

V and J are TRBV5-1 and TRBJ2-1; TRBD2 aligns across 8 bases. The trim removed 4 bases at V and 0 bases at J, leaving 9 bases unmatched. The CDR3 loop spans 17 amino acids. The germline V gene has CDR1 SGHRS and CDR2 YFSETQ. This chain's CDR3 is CASSIRTSRSSYNEQFF. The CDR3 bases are TGCGCCAGCAGCATACGGACTAGCAGGAGCTCCTACAATGAGCAGTTCTTC. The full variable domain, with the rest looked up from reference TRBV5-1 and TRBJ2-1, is KAGVTQTPRYLIKTRGQQVTLSCSPISGHRSVSWYQQTPGQGLQFLFEYFSETQRNKGNFPGRFSGRQFSNSRSEMNVSTLELGDSALYLCASSIRTSRSSYNEQFFGPGTRLTVL.

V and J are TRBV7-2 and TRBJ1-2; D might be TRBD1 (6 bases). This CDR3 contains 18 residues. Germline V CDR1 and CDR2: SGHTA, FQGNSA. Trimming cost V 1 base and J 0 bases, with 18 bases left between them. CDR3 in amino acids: CASSLVTGVGAANYGYTF. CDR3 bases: TGTGCCAGCAGCTTAGTAACGGGGGTGGGGGCTGCTAACTATGGCTACACCTTC.

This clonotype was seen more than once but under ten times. The CDR3 here is CAIRSQEYSYEQYF. CDR3 bases: TGTGCCATCAGATCTCAGGAATACTCCTACGAGCAGTACTTC. The rearrangement uses TRBV10-3 and TRBJ2-7; D remains unclear. With 6 bases removed from V and 0 bases from J, the gap between germline ends came to 12 bases. CDR3 length equals 14 residues. Germline V CDR1 and CDR2: ENHRY, SYGVKD.

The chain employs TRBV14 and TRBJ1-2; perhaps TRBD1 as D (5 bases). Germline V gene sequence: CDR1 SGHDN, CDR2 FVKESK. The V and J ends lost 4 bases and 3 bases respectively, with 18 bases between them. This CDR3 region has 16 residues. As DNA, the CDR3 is TGTGCCAGCAGCCCTGCAACAGGACGGGCTGACTATGGCTACACCTTC. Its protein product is CASSPATGRADYGYTF.

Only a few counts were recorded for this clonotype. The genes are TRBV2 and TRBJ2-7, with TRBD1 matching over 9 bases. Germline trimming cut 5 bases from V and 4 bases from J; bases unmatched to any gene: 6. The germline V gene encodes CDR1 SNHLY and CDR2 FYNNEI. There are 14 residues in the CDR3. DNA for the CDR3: TGTGCCAGCAGTCTTATGGGACAGGGTTACGAGCAGTACTTC. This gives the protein CASSLMGQGYEQYF.

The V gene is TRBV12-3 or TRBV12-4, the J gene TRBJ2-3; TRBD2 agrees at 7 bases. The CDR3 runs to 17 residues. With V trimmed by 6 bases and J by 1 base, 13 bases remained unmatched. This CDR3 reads CASSPSRGGSRTDTQYF. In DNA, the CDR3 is TGTGCCAGCAGCCCATCTCGGGGCGGGAGTCGCACAGATACGCAGTATTTT.

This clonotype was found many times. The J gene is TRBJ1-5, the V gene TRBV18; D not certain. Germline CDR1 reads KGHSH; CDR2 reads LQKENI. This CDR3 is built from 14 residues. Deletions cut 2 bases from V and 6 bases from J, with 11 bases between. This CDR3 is CASSPSSGPQPQHF. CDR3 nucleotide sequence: TGTGCCAGCTCACCAAGTAGCGGTCCTCAGCCCCAGCATTTT.

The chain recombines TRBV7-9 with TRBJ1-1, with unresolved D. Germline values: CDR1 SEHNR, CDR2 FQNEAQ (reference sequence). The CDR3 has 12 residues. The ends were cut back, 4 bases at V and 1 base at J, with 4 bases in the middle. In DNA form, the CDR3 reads TGTGCCAGCAGCTGGACGAACACTGAAGCTTTCTTT. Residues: CASSWTNTEAFF. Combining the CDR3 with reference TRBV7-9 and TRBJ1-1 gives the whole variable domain DTGVSQNPRHKITKRGQNVTFRCDPISEHNRLYWYRQTLGQGPEFLTYFQNEAQLEKSRLLSDRFSAERPKGSFSTLEIQRTEQGDSAMYLCASSWTNTEAFFGQGTRLTVV.

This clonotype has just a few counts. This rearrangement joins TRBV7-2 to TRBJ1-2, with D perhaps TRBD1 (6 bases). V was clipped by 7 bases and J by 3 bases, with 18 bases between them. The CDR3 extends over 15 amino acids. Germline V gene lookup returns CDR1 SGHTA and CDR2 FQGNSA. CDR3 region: CASKRQRGSDYGYTF. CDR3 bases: TGTGCCAGCAAAAGGCAGAGGGGGTCCGACTATGGCTACACCTTC.

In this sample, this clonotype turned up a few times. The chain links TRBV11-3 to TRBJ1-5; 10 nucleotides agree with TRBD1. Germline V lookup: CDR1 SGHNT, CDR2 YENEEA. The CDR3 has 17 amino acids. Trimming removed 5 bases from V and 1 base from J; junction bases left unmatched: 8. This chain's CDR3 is CASSLRQGATSNQPQHF. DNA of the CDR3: TGTGCCAGCAGCCTCAGACAGGGGGCTACGAGCAATCAGCCCCAGCATTTT.